The T cell receptor (beta chain) under discussion was sequenced for a study of shared clonotypes between healthy human individuals. Study-level findings and limits: Clonotypes that were shared across a few donors made up 4% to 6% of naive CD4 clonotypes.

The V gene lost 3 bases and the J gene lost 2 bases, with 4 bases spanning the gap. Germline loops: CDR1 KGHSH, CDR2 LQKENI. The CDR3 is 12 residues long. Points on this clone: The target antigen is unknown. Other nucleotide sequences from this sample produce the same CDR3.

Original data processing: ImmunoSEQ output held junction-only sequences without quality scores, so filtering differed. Assay: immunoSEQ multiplex PCR; the TCRdb copy retains only in-frame clones and omits some. Clone size and the V and J calls come from that table; the DNA yielded D and trimming. The sample gives some 900,000 clones, around three quarters of which show up once; roughly 1.5% is in the top ten. The chain employs TRBV18 and TRBJ1-1, with D uncertain. Source material: memory CD4+ T cells sorted from blood. This sample's subset: CD45RA-negative fraction. The origin of this receptor is a man aged 18-30 years in good health. CDR3 protein: CASSPLNTEAFF. The CDR3 DNA sequence: TGTGCCAGCTCACCTTTAAACACTGAAGCTTTCTTT.